This T cell receptor beta chain was sequenced in a study of human T cells and chemical hapten exposure. Notes on the study in general: No shift was seen in TCRs above 1 in 1000 frequency with DPC sensitization. Versus controls, significantly more large CDR3 similarity clusters arose from expanded TCRs.

CDR3 length: 16 amino acids. Trimming removed 6 bases at V and 3 bases at J, with 18 bases between. CDR1 is LNHNV and CDR2 is YYDKDF in the germline V gene (reference sequence). This clonotype was seen a few times. The antigen is undetermined. Time point specified: patch test 3, about 24 weeks after DPC sensitization. The treatment here: therapeutic diphenylcyclopropenone sensitization with weekly scalp DPC. TCRdb used MiXCR to reprocess the RACE reads, holding one entry per CDR3 protein. Counted here are 180,000 or so distinct CDR3 sequences, around a quarter occurring once; the ten biggest clones make up about 2.5%.

The rearrangement joins TRBV15 to TRBJ2-1, with D perhaps TRBD2 (6 bases). The receptor's source is a woman aged 40 to 50 with alopecia areata. Some clones in this sample may be carry-over from other donors' samples. This material consisted of whole blood, taken in connection with sensitization to the hapten diphenylcyclopropenone (DPC). CDR3 sequence reads: CATRSPLTRNYNEQFF. The CDR3 DNA reads as TGTGCCACCAGATCTCCACTGACTAGAAACTACAATGAGCAGTTCTTC.